The clone carrying this TCR beta chain was counted only a few times. The antigen is undetermined. Germline V gene lookup returns CDR1 SNHLY and CDR2 FYNNEI. The CDR3 is 11 residues long. V lost 6 bases and J 8 bases, leaving 8 bases between the germline ends. The data derive from a study of beta chain features in type 1 diabetes. Study results and caveats: A PCR bias possibly favoring shorter templates would apply equally to patients and controls. Shortening of TCRB CDR3s, moderate but significant, appeared in all four CD4+ subsets of Type 1 diabetes patients.

Using CD45RO/CCR7/CD25/CD127/CD95/CD27, CD4+ naive, central memory, regulatory and stem cell-like memory cells were sorted. Reverse transcription of all isolated RNA meant that expressed TCRB transcripts were sequenced. Here immunoSEQ multiplex PCR was the method, and the copy in TCRdb shows in-frame clones only, minus some. The table records under 200,000 clones, 6.5% to 8.5% of them present only once. Sequenced material: central memory CD4+ T cells from blood. The chain recombines TRBV2 with TRBJ2-1; TRBD2 is a possible D gene (5 bases). The clonotype originates from a young woman with type 1 diabetes. For the CDR3, the DNA is TGTGCCAGCAGCGAGGGTCATGAGCAGTTCTTC. Amino acids: CASSEGHEQFF.